This paragraph reports one T cell receptor (beta chain). Its antigen is as yet unknown. The CDR3 has 17 amino acids. Per the germline V gene, CDR1 is MGHRA and CDR2 is YSYEKL. The ends lost 4 bases at V and 3 bases at J; junction bases unmatched: 13. The sample belongs to a study of shared clonotypes between healthy human individuals. The study's findings and limits: A generally larger estimated richness was seen in naive subsets than in memory subsets.

Profiled with immunoSEQ multiplex PCR; TCRdb holds only in-frame clones, not every one. The sample consists of some 690,000 clones, roughly 91% of them appearing once. The origin of this receptor is a man younger than 35 in good health. Some clones in this sample may be carry-over from other donors' samples. The sample consisted of memory CD8+ T cells from PBMCs. Subset denoted: CD45RO+ cells pooled with CCR7-negative TemRA cells. The gene calls are TRBV4-1 and TRBJ2-7, with 9 bases lining up with TRBD2. The CDR3 DNA sequence: TGCGCCAGCAGCCGGCTGCTCGTGTCTAGCGGGAACTACGAGCAGTACTTC. Its protein is CASSRLLVSSGNYEQYF.